The following is a TCR beta chain sequence with its context. The antigen is undetermined. Reverse transcription of about 0.45 to 1 ug RNA was performed with random hexamers. Each CDR3 protein gets one entry after TCRdb re-called the immunoSEQ multiplex PCR reads with MiXCR. The profile shows under 550,000 distinct CDR3 sequences, 75% to 90% of them singletons. In germline, CDR1 is MNHEY, CDR2 SMNVEV (reference sequence). The CDR3 runs to 11 residues. V was pared by 6 bases and J by 5 bases, with 6 bases between. The source of the sample is a study of CD8 T cells in Susac syndrome. Study outcomes and limitations: The authors acknowledged that the study's TCR sequencing and HLA analysis involved relatively few individuals.

The V and J genes are TRBV27 and TRBJ2-3; maybe TRBD2 (5 bases). The sequence was obtained from a human donor with multiple sclerosis. Sequenced input: CD8+ T cells from PBMCs. Here the CDR3 DNA reads TGTGCCAGCAGCGGGGAAGATACGCAGTATTTT. Translation gives CASSGEDTQYF.